These 13 T cell receptor beta chains were sequenced from one sample in a study of identical twins. Via MiXCR, TCRdb re-called the 5' RACE reads, giving one row per CDR3 protein. In the table there are just over 500,000 distinct CDR3 sequences, 22% of which are singletons. This sample also appeared in a second study, on T cells expressing NK-cell markers.

The sequenced sample was CD4+ T cells sorted from blood. Receptors originate from a woman between 18 and 30 years old in good health.

This chain links TRBV14 with TRBJ1-5; D is ambiguous. The CDR3 sequence is 12 residues long. CDR1 is SGHDN, CDR2 FVKESK, per germline. The V gene lost 3 bases and the J gene lost 6 bases, with 6 bases spanning the gap. As DNA, the CDR3 is TGTGCCAGCAGCCACGGTTTTCAGCCCCAGCATTTT. Protein product: CASSHGFQPQHF.

The chain carries TRBV4-3 and TRBJ2-2; D is perhaps TRBD2 (5 bases). CDR1 and CDR2 (germline): LGHNA, YSLEER. CDR3 length equals 15 residues. The V end was cut by 0 bases, the J end by 1 base, with 6 bases between. CDR3 coding DNA: TGCGCCAGCAGCCAAGATGGGAGGAACACCGGGGAGCTGTTTTTT. Its protein is CASSQDGRNTGELFF.

This sequence joins TRBV10-3 and TRBJ2-7, with a tentative D call TRBD1 (6 bases). This CDR3 has 16 amino acids. Between the trimmed V and J ends, which lost 6 bases and 2 bases, there was a span of 20 bases. CDR1 ENHRY and CDR2 SYGVKD come from the germline V gene. This chain's CDR3 is CAISAPPGAGAYEQYF. DNA of the CDR3: TGTGCCATCAGCGCCCCTCCCGGGGCAGGGGCCTACGAGCAGTACTTC.

The chain carries TRBV10-3 and TRBJ2-1; TRBD2 aligns across 11 bases. CDR1 is ENHRY, CDR2 SYGVKD, per germline. Trimming took 0 bases from V and 0 from J; bases not matched to a gene: 4. The CDR3 spans 18 residues. The CDR3 bases are TGTGCCATCAGTGAGTCGGCTAGCGGGAGGAGCTCCTACAATGAGCAGTTCTTC. Its protein product is CAISESASGRSSYNEQFF.

This clonotype came up a few times. The chain has TRBV5-1 and TRBJ1-1, with 9 bases aligning to TRBD1. This CDR3 has 14 residues. V lost 3 bases to trimming and J lost 5 bases; unmatched junction nucleotides: 5. Germline V gives CDR1 SGHRS, CDR2 YFSETQ. The CDR3 nucleotides read TGCGCCAGCAGCTGGGACAGGGAAGTAACTGAAGCTTTCTTT. Translation gives CASSWDREVTEAFF. Complete variable domain (other parts from reference TRBV5-1 and TRBJ1-1): KAGVTQTPRYLIKTRGQQVTLSCSPISGHRSVSWYQQTPGQGLQFLFEYFSETQRNKGNFPGRFSGRQFSNSRSEMNVSTLELGDSALYLCASSWDREVTEAFFGQGTRLTVV.

V usage is TRBV20-1 and J usage is TRBJ2-1, with D unresolved. This CDR3 is built from 14 residues. V shed 5 bases and J shed 3 bases, with 14 bases lying between them. Germline assignment: CDR1 DFQATT and CDR2 SNEGSKA (reference sequence). CDR3 loop: CSAPRLGNYNEQFF. The CDR3 nucleotides read TGCAGTGCTCCCCGTTTGGGGAACTACAATGAGCAGTTCTTC.

J is TRBJ1-5 and V is TRBV12-3 or TRBV12-4, with D perhaps matching TRBD1 (5 bases). V shed 8 bases and J shed 1 base, with 9 bases lying between them. The CDR3 totals 13 residues. Here the CDR3 reads CASRGRSNQPQHF. DNA for the CDR3: TGTGCCAGCCGGGGCAGAAGCAATCAGCCCCAGCATTTT.

This clonotype was found a few times. The CDR3 DNA is TGTGCCAGCAGTGCCCTTTCTGGGCCATACAATGAGCAGTTCTTC. Residues: CASSALSGPYNEQFF. The gene calls are TRBV12-3 or TRBV12-4 and TRBJ2-1; no reliable D call. This CDR3 is 15 amino acids long. Trimming stripped 5 bases from V and 4 bases from J, with 15 bases between.

The rearrangement links TRBV7-2 to TRBJ1-1, with TRBD1 as a possible D gene (5 bases). The length of the CDR3 is 14 residues. Germline values: CDR1 SGHTA, CDR2 FQGNSA. V was shortened by 2 bases and J by 5 bases, with 12 bases between the two germline ends. This CDR3 is CASSLKPRETEAFF. The CDR3 DNA sequence: TGTGCCAGCAGCTTAAAGCCCAGGGAAACTGAAGCTTTCTTT.

This clonotype has a handful of counts. The chain carries TRBV3-1 and TRBJ2-1; unclear D gene. V gave up 4 bases and J gave up 9 bases, with 13 bases separating them. CDR1 is LGHDT, CDR2 YNNKEL, per germline (reference sequence). The CDR3 covers 13 residues. Here the CDR3 DNA reads TGTGCCAGCAGCCGGGCCGGGTTAAGTGAGCAGTTCTTC. This encodes CASSRAGLSEQFF.

In DNA, the CDR3 is TGCAGTGCTAGGGCACTAGGGAGAGAGACCCAGTACTTC. This sequence encodes CSARALGRETQYF. The chain employs TRBV20-1 and TRBJ2-5; D perhaps matches TRBD2 (5 bases). Germline CDR1 is DFQATT and CDR2 is SNEGSKA (reference sequence). Trimming pared 3 bases from V and 4 bases from J, leaving 12 bases between. The CDR3 has 13 amino acids.

CDR3 sequence reads: CAISEGTSGAEQFF. CDR3 sequence (DNA): TGTGCCATCAGTGAGGGGACTAGCGGGGCTGAGCAGTTCTTC. V and J are TRBV10-3 and TRBJ2-1; 13 bases match TRBD2. The junction had 1 base not matched to a gene; V was cut back by 2 bases and J by 9 bases. Germline V gene sequence: CDR1 ENHRY, CDR2 SYGVKD. This CDR3 region has 14 residues.

There are a few counts of this clonotype. In nucleotides, the CDR3 is TGCGCCAGCAGCTACAGGGGGCCCGATCTTTCGAATGAGCAGTTCTTC. It is translated as CASSYRGPDLSNEQFF. This chain links TRBV4-1 with TRBJ2-1, with 9 bases lining up with TRBD1. Germline lookup yields CDR1 MGHRA and CDR2 YSYEKL. This CDR3 spans 16 amino acids. With 5 bases clipped from V and 7 bases from J, the junction kept 12 bases outside the gene matches.